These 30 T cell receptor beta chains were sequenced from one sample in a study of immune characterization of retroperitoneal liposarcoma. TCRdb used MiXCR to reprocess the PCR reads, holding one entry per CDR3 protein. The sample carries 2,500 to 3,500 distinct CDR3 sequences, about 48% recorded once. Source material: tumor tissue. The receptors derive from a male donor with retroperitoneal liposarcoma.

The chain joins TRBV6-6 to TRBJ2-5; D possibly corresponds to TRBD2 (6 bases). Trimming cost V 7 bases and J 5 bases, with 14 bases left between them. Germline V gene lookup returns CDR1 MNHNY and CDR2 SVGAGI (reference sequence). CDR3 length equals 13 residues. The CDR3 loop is CASKRGAGETQYF. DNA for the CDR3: TGTGCCAGCAAACGTGGGGCGGGGGAGACCCAGTACTTC.

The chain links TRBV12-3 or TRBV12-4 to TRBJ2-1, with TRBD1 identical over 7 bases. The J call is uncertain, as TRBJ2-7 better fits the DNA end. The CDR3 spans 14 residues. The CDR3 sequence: CASSSDRVLYEQYF. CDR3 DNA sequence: TGTGCCAGCAGTTCCGACAGGGTTCTCTACGAGCAGTACTTC.

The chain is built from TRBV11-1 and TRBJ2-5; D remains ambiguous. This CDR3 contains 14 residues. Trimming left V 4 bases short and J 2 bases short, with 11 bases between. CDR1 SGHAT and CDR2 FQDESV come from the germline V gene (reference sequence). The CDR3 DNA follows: TGTGCCAGCAGCTCATGGTTTAGGCAAGAGACCCAGTACTTC. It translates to CASSSWFRQETQYF.

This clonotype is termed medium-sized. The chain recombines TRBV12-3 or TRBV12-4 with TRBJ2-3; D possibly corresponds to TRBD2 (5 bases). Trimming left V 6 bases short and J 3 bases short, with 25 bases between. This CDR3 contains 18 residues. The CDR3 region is CASRLWAFEGFRTDTQYF. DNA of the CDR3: TGTGCCAGCAGACTATGGGCTTTCGAGGGATTTCGGACAGATACGCAGTATTTT.

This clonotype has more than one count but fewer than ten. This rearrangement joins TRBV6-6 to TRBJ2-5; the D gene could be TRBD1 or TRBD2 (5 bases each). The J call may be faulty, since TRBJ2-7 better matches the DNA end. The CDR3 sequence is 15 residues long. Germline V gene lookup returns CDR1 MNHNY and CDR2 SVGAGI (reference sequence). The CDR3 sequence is CASSYRGPSPYEQYF. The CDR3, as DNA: TGTGCCAGCAGTTACAGGGGACCAAGCCCGTACGAGCAGTACTTC.

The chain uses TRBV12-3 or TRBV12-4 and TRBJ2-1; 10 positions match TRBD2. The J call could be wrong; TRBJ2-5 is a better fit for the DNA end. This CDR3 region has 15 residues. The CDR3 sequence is CASSLRLAGVETQYF. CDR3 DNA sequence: TGTGCCAGCAGTTTACGGCTAGCGGGGGTGGAGACCCAGTACTTC.

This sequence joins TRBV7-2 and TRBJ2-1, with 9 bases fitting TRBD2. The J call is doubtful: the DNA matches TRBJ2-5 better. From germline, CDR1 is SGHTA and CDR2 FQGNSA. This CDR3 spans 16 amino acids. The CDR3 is CASSLRRAGGGETQYF. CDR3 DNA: TGTGCCAGCAGCCTGCGGCGAGCGGGGGGTGGAGAGACCCAGTACTTC.

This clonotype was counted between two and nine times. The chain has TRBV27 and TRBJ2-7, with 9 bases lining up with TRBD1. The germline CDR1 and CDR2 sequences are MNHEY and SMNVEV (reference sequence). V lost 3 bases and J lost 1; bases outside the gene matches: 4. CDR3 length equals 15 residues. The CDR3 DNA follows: TGTGCCAGCAGTTTGAGGGGGACAGGGTCCTACGAGCAGTACTTC. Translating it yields CASSLRGTGSYEQYF.

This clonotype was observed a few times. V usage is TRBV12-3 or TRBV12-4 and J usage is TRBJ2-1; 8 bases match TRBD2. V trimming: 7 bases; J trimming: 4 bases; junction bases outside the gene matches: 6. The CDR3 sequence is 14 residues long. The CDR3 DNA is TGTGCCAGCACCACAGGACTAGCTTACAATGAGCAGTTCTTC. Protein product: CASTTGLAYNEQFF.

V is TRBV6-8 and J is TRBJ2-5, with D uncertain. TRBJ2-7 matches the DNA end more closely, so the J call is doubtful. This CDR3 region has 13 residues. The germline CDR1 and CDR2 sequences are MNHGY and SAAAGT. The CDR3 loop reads CASSPSISYEQYF. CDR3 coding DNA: TGTGCCAGCAGTCCCTCTATTAGCTACGAGCAGTACTTC.

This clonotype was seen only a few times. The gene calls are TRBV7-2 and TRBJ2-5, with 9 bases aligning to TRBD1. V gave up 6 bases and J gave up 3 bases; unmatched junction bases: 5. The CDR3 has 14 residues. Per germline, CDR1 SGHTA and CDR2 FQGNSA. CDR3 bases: TGTGCCAGCAGTCCTACAGGGGGCAAAGAGACCCAGTACTTC. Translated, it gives CASSPTGGKETQYF.

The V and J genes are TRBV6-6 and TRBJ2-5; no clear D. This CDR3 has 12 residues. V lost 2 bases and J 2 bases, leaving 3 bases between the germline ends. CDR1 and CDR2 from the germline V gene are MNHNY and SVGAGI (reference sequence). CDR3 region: CASSYRQETQYF. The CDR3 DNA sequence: TGTGCCAGCAGTTACAGACAAGAGACCCAGTACTTC.

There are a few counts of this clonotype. The CDR3 reads CASSPRLGTGANVLTF. The CDR3 bases are TGTGCCAGCAGCCCCCGGTTGGGGACAGGGGCCAACGTCCTGACTTTC. The chain combines TRBV7-2 with TRBJ2-6; tentatively, D is TRBD1 (6 bases). There are 16 residues in the CDR3. Germline-derived CDR1 and CDR2 are SGHTA and FQGNSA. V shed 5 bases and J shed 4 bases, with 15 bases lying between them. The full variable domain, completed using reference TRBV7-2 and TRBJ2-6, is GAGVSQSPSNKVTEKGKDVELRCDPISGHTALYWYRQSLGQGLEFLIYFQGNSAPDKSGLPSDRFSAERTGGSVSTLTIQRTQQEDSAVYLCASSPRLGTGANVLTFGAGSRLTVL.

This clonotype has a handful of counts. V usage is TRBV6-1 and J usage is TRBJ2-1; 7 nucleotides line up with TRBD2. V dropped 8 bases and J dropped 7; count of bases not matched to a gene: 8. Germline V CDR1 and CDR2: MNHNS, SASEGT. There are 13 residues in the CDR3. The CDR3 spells CASREAPGNEQFF. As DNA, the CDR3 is TGTGCCAGCCGGGAGGCCCCGGGGAATGAGCAGTTCTTC.

CDR3 nucleotides: TGTGCCAGCAGTGCGGGAGACACAGATACGCAGTATTTT. This gives the protein CASSAGDTDTQYF. J is TRBJ2-3 and V is TRBV6-4; D might be TRBD2 (6 bases). Germline lookup yields CDR1 MRHNA and CDR2 SNTAGT. V lost 4 bases to trimming and J lost 2 bases, with 7 bases between them. The CDR3 is 13 amino acids.

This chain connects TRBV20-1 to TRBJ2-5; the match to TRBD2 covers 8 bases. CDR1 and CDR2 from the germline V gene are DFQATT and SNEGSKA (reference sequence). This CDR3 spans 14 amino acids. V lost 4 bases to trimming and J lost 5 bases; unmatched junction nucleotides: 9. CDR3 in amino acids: CSAKSGLEGETQYF. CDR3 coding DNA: TGCAGTGCTAAGTCGGGACTAGAAGGGGAGACCCAGTACTTC.

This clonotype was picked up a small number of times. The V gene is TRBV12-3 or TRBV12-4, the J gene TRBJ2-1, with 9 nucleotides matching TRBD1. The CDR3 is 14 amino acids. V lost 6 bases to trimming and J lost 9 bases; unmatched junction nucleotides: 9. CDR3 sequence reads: CASSHELQGAEQFF. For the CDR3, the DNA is TGTGCCAGCAGCCACGAATTACAGGGGGCTGAGCAGTTCTTC.

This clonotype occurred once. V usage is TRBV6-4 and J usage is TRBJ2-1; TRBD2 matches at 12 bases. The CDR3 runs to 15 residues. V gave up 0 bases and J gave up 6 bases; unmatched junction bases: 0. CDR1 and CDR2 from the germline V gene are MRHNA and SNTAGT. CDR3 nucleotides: TGTGCCAGCAGTGACTCGACTAGCGGGAGCAATGAGCAGTTCTTC. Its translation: CASSDSTSGSNEQFF.

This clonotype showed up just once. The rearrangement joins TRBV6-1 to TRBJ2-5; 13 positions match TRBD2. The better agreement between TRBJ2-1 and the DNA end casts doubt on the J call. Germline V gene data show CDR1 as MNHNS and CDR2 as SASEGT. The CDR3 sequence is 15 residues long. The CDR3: CASSPTSGRAGEQFF. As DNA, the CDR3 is TGTGCCAGCAGTCCCACTAGCGGGAGGGCCGGTGAGCAGTTCTTC.

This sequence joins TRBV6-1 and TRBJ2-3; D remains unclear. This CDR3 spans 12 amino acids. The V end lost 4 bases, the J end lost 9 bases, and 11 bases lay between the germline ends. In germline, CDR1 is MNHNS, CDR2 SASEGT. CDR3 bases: TGTGCCAGCAGTGTTGAAGGTCACACGCAGTATTTT. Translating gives CASSVEGHTQYF.

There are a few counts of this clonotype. DNA of the CDR3: TGTGCCAGCAGTCCCACCCCCGTCCGATCCTACAATGAGCAGTTCTTC. The encoded protein is CASSPTPVRSYNEQFF. This chain connects TRBV6-1 to TRBJ2-1; no reliable D call. The germline CDR1 and CDR2 sequences are MNHNS and SASEGT. Deletions cut 5 bases from V and 1 base from J, with 15 bases between. This CDR3 comprises 16 residues.

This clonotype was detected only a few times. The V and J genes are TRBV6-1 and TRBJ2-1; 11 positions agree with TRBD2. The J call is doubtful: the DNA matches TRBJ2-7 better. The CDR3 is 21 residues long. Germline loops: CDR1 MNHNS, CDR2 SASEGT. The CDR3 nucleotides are TGTGCCAGCAGTCCAAGGGGGGGGAGAGTACTAGCGGGAGCTAAAGCCTACGAGCAGTACTTC. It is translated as CASSPRGGRVLAGAKAYEQYF.

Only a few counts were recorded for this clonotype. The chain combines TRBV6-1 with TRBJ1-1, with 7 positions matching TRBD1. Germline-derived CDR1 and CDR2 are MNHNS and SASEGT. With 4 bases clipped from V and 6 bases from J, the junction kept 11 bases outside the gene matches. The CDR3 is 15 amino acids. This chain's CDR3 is CASSVTGTARAEAFF. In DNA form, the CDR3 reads TGTGCCAGCAGTGTCACCGGGACAGCGAGGGCTGAAGCTTTCTTT.

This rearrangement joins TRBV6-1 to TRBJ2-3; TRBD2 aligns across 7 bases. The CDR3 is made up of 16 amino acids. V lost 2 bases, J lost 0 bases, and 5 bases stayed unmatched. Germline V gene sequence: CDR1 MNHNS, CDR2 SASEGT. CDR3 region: CASSELGGPSTDTQYF. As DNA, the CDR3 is TGTGCCAGCAGTGAATTGGGAGGGCCTAGCACAGATACGCAGTATTTT.

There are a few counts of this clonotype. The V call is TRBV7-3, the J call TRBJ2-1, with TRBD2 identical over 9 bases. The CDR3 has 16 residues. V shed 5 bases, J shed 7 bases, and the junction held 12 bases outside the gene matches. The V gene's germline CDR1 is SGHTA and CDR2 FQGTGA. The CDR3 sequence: CASSPQREDPWNEQFF. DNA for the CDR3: TGTGCCAGCAGCCCACAGCGGGAGGACCCTTGGAATGAGCAGTTCTTC.

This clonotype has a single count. DNA for the CDR3: TGTGCCAGCAGTGAATATAGGCTAGCTGGCGAGACCCAGTTCTTC. Amino acids: CASSEYRLAGETQFF. The chain carries TRBV25-1 and TRBJ2-5; a weak D match, TRBD2 (5 bases). Matching the DNA end better, TRBJ2-1 makes the J call doubtful. This CDR3 region has 15 residues. CDR1 and CDR2 from the germline V gene are MGHDK and SYGVNS.

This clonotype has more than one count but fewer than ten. The CDR3 DNA reads as TGTGCCAGCAGCTCCTTTTGGGCCAGCCAAGAGACCCAGTACTTC. This sequence encodes CASSSFWASQETQYF. The gene calls are TRBV7-2 and TRBJ2-5; D gene uncertain. V was cut by 4 bases and J by 1 base, with 13 bases left in between. CDR3 length: 15 residues. In germline, CDR1 is SGHTA, CDR2 FQGNSA. The whole variable domain, filled in from reference TRBV7-2 and TRBJ2-5, reads GAGVSQSPSNKVTEKGKDVELRCDPISGHTALYWYRQSLGQGLEFLIYFQGNSAPDKSGLPSDRFSAERTGGSVSTLTIQRTQQEDSAVYLCASSSFWASQETQYFGPGTRLLVL.

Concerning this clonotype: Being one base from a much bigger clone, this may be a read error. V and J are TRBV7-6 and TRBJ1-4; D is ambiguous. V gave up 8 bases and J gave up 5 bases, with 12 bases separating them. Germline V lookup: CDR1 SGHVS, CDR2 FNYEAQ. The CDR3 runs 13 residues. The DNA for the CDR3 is TGTGCCAGCGGACGACTGGTAAATGAAAAACTGTTTTTT. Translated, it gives CASGRLVNEKLFF.

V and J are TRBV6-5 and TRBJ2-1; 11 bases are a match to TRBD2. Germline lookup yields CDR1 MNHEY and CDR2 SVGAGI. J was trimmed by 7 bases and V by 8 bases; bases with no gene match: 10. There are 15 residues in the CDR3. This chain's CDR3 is CASGRTSGSSNEQFF. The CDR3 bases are TGTGCCAGCGGGCGAACTAGCGGGAGTTCAAATGAGCAGTTCTTC.

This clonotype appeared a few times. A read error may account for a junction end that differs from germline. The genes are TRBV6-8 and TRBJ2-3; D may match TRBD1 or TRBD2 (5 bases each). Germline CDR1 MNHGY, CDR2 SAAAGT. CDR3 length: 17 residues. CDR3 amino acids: CASSYSLGDLGTDTQYF. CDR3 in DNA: TGTGCCAGCAGTTACTCGTTGGGGGATTTGGGCACGGATACGCAGTATTTT.